These T cell receptor beta chains were read from a single sample in a study of beta chain features in type 1 diabetes. Some clones are missing from TCRdb's copy, which holds only in-frame ones; the method was immunoSEQ multiplex PCR. The table lists around 600,000 clones, 9.5% to 15% of them singletons. The sequencing sample was made of naive CD4+ T cells from blood. The receptors here all came from a man aged 25 to 45 with type 1 diabetes. The CDR3 runs from the conserved cysteine through the conserved F or W. The order of the fields is J gene, clone size, V gene, D gene, CDR3 protein, CDR3 DNA. A D gene is named only where the DNA matches it firmly. Size values are once, few and many counts, or a class for expanded clones, and some rows have none.

TRBJ2-1 few TRBV9 NA CASSGARRGPYNEQFF TGTGCCAGCAGCGGGGCAAGGCGGGGACCGTACAATGAGCAGTTCTTC
TRBJ2-7 NA TRBV11-2 NA CASSFGQEGEQYF TGTGCCAGCAGCTTCGGACAGGAGGGAGAGCAGTACTTC
TRBJ2-7 NA TRBV5-1 NA CASSLGQSYEQYF TGCGCCAGCAGCTTGGGACAGTCCTACGAGCAGTACTTC
TRBJ2-3 NA TRBV11-2 TRBD2 CASSFIESGGNTDTQYF TGTGCCAGCAGCTTCATCGAGAGCGGGGGAAACACAGATACGCAGTATTTT
TRBJ2-7 NA TRBV15 NA CATSRDRTDPEQYF TGTGCCACCAGCAGAGATCGAACTGACCCCGAGCAGTACTTC
TRBJ1-5 NA TRBV18 NA CASSSRAPVDQPQHF TGTGCCAGCTCAAGCAGGGCACCGGTCGATCAGCCCCAGCATTTT
TRBJ2-2 few TRBV18 NA CASSPPYSPGELFF TGTGCCAGCTCACCACCATATAGTCCCGGGGAGCTGTTTTTT
TRBJ1-2 few TRBV25-1 NA CASSGPGNPEGYGYTF TGTGCCAGCAGTGGCCCAGGGAATCCCGAAGGCTATGGCTACACCTTC
TRBJ1-2 NA TRBV19 NA CASSIRDTRWSGYTF TGTGCCAGTAGTATCAGGGACACCAGATGGTCGGGCTACACCTTC
TRBJ2-6 few TRBV5-6 NA CASSLGQLSGANVLTF TGTGCCAGCAGCTTAGGACAGCTCTCTGGGGCCAACGTCCTGACTTTC
TRBJ2-1 NA TRBV6-1 NA CASSEPTAYNEQFF TGTGCCAGCAGTGAACCGACAGCATACAATGAGCAGTTCTTC
TRBJ1-1 NA TRBV29-1 NA CSVFRTANTEAFF TGCAGCGTTTTTCGGACAGCGAACACTGAAGCTTTCTTT
TRBJ2-7 once TRBV15 TRBD1 CATSRSGTGEVKSYEQYF TGTGCCACCAGCAGATCCGGGACAGGGGAAGTGAAATCCTACGAGCAGTACTTC
TRBJ2-3 NA TRBV25-1 TRBD1 CASAPRRGPTDTQYF TGTGCCAGTGCCCCCCGCAGGGGGCCGACAGATACGCAGTATTTT
TRBJ2-3 few TRBV30 NA CAWSVGQFTDTQYF TGTGCCTGGAGTGTAGGGCAGTTCACAGATACGCAGTATTTT
TRBJ1-6 once TRBV4-2 NA CASSQGPEGEHNSPLHF TGTGCCAGCAGCCAGGGGCCCGAGGGGGAGCATAATTCACCCCTCCACTTT
TRBJ1-4 few TRBV2 TRBD1 CASSERQGAEKLFF TGTGCCAGCAGTGAACGACAGGGGGCCGAAAAACTGTTTTTT
TRBJ2-7 NA TRBV28 TRBD1 CASSLPDRVGLGEQYF TGTGCCAGCAGTTTGCCCGACAGGGTAGGATTGGGTGAGCAGTACTTC
TRBJ1-4 NA TRBV10-3 NA CAISDPPDSEKLFF TGTGCCATCAGTGACCCTCCGGACAGTGAAAAACTGTTTTTT
TRBJ2-3 few TRBV14 TRBD2 CASSLYPRGAGTDTQYF TGTGCCAGCAGCCTTTACCCGCGGGGGGCGGGCACAGATACGCAGTATTTT
TRBJ2-7 NA TRBV7-2 NA CASSLIPGRKVYEQYF TGTGCCAGCAGCTTAATTCCAGGGCGTAAGGTGTACGAGCAGTACTTC
TRBJ2-7 few TRBV6-6 NA CATSPVGAVRSYEQYF TGTGCCACCTCGCCAGTCGGGGCAGTCAGGTCCTACGAGCAGTACTTC
TRBJ2-4 NA TRBV7-3 NA CASSGLRGTEDIQYF TGTGCCAGCAGTGGCTTGAGGGGGACTGAGGACATTCAGTACTTC
TRBJ2-2 NA TRBV7-2 NA CASSLRFGRANTGELFF TGTGCCAGCAGCTTAAGGTTCGGCAGGGCGAACACCGGGGAGCTGTTTTTT
TRBJ2-7 few TRBV5-6 NA CASSLGVGIYEQYF TGTGCCAGCAGCTTGGGGGTCGGAATCTACGAGCAGTACTTC
TRBJ1-6 NA TRBV6-5 TRBD1 CASSYEGQGRSLHF TGTGCCAGCAGTTACGAGGGACAGGGTCGATCCCTCCACTTT
TRBJ2-1 NA TRBV5-4 NA CASSLVGGTDYNEQFF TGTGCCAGCAGCTTGGTCGGGGGCACGGACTACAATGAGCAGTTCTTC
TRBJ1-1 NA TRBV7-9 NA CASSTGYNTEAFF TGTGCCAGCAGCACTGGATACAACACTGAAGCTTTCTTT
TRBJ1-3 few TRBV9 NA CASSGGHTAAGNTIYF TGTGCCAGCAGCGGTGGACATACGGCTGCTGGAAACACCATATATTTT
TRBJ2-7 NA TRBV19 NA CASTPFFGSYEQYF TGTGCCAGTACACCTTTTTTCGGGTCCTACGAGCAGTACTTC
TRBJ2-5 few TRBV27 NA CASSRGAHLQETQYF TGTGCCAGCAGCCGAGGGGCACATCTCCAAGAGACCCAGTACTTC
TRBJ1-2 NA TRBV9 NA CASSAGPNYGYTF TGTGCCAGCAGCGCAGGGCCTAACTATGGCTACACCTTC
TRBJ2-2 NA TRBV5-6 NA CASSLIGELFF TGTGCCAGCAGCCTTATCGGGGAGCTGTTTTTT
TRBJ1-2 few TRBV28 NA CASSLGAGIYGYTF TGTGCCAGCAGCCTGGGGGCAGGAATCTATGGCTACACCTTC
TRBJ1-1 NA TRBV19 NA CASSQGAEAFF TGTGCCAGTTCCCAGGGAGCTGAAGCTTTCTTT
TRBJ2-5 NA TRBV29-1 NA CSVEQGRETQYF TGCAGCGTTGAACAGGGAAGAGAGACCCAGTACTTC
TRBJ2-1 NA TRBV21-1 NA CASSKGERPSDEQFF TGTGCCAGCAGCAAAGGAGAGCGCCCGTCCGATGAGCAGTTCTTC